Below, 27 T cell receptor beta chains from the same sample are listed, as sequenced in a study of tumor and adjacent non-tumor tissue in lung cancer (dated by TCRdb to the late 2010s). Receptors were amplified or captured by multiplex PCR. Instrument used: Illumina HiSeq 2500. TCRbeta libraries were built by three rounds of nested PCR using primers (Table S4), following protocols modified from ARM-PCR. The public reads were reanalyzed by TCRdb: fastp trimming at Q25, MiXCR alignment, in-frame beta chains only. A single entry per CDR3 protein holds the most common genes and DNA from its merged rows. The sample contains more than 75,000 distinct CDR3 sequences, roughly 80% of them found a single time. About 14% of the sample lies in the top ten. RNA was isolated from bulk unsorted tissue, and RNA quality was assessed with a NanoDrop ND-1000 and an Agilent 2100. The specimen sequenced was lung tumor tissue. These receptors all stem from a woman aged 45 to 65 with non-small cell lung cancer.

With respect to this clonotype: Germline is not matched at one junction end, which may reflect a read error. The chain has TRBV12-3 or TRBV12-4 and TRBJ2-3; 11 bases are shared with TRBD2. This CDR3 comprises 14 residues. CDR3 residues: CVSGLAGGSDTQYF. In DNA form, the CDR3 reads TGTGTCAGCGGTTTAGCGGGAGGGTCAGATACGCAGTATTTT.

Concerning this clonotype itself: One end of the junction varies from germline; a read error may be responsible. The V and J genes are TRBV12-3 or TRBV12-4 and TRBJ2-1, with 11 bases identical to TRBD2. CDR3 length: 14 amino acids. CDR3 sequence reads: CAAEKGLAVGEQLF. CDR3 coding DNA: TGTGCCGCCGAGAAGGGACTAGCGGTCGGTGAGCAGCTCTTC.

Turning to this clonotype: This CDR3 fails to terminate in the conserved phenylalanine or tryptophan, so it likely reflects a read error. This chain uses TRBV4-1 with TRBJ1-1; D is possibly TRBD1 (6 bases). Germline V gene lookup returns CDR1 MGHRA and CDR2 YSYEKL. The CDR3 spans 16 residues. Here the CDR3 DNA reads TGCGACAGCAGCCAAGATTGTTACAGGGCGAACACTGAAGCTTTCCTT. Translation: CDSSQDCYRANTEAFL.

By share, this clonotype ranks as medium-sized (0.01 to 0.1%). V usage is TRBV6-1 and J usage is TRBJ2-5; D is ambiguous. V was cut by 6 bases and J by 7 bases, with 9 bases left in between. The CDR3 has 11 amino acids. Germline values: CDR1 MNHNS, CDR2 SASEGT. The CDR3 region has the DNA TGTGCCAGCAGCAGAAGTCGGACCCAGTACTTC. It translates to CASSRSRTQYF.

With regard to this clonotype: Relative to the germline gene, one junction end is altered; a read error may explain this. The V call is TRBV12-3 or TRBV12-4, the J call TRBJ2-1; no firm D call. CDR3 length: 11 residues. CDR3 sequence reads: CASNFNNEQFF. The CDR3 DNA sequence: TGCGCCAGCAATTTTAACAATGAGCAATTCTTC.

This clonotype has just one count. The J gene is TRBJ2-7, the V gene TRBV20-1; 9 bases align to TRBD1. Germline trimming cut 8 bases from V and 1 base from J; bases unmatched to any gene: 18. Germline V gives CDR1 DFQATT, CDR2 SNEGSKA (reference sequence). The CDR3 consists of 17 residues. As DNA, the CDR3 is TGCAGTACTGCCCCCCAGGACAGGGGACCTCATTCCTACGAGCAGTACTTC. This encodes CSTAPQDRGPHSYEQYF.

About this clonotype itself: The junction shows a germline mismatch at one end, possibly a read error. The V call is TRBV20-1, the J call TRBJ2-2, with D tentatively TRBD1 (7 bases). Germline loops: CDR1 DFQATT, CDR2 SNEGSKA (reference sequence). There are 18 residues in the CDR3. The CDR3 DNA reads as TGCACTGCTAGAGAAGATGCTTTCGGACAGGCCTTCGGCGGGGAGCTGTTATTT. Protein sequence: CTAREDAFGQAFGGELLF.

Points on this clonotype: One end of the junction is discordant with germline, which a read error may explain. The chain links TRBV29-1 to TRBJ2-7; possibly TRBD2 for D (6 bases). CDR1 and CDR2 (germline): SQVTM, ANQGSEA. CDR3 length equals 13 residues. The CDR3 region has the DNA TGTAGCGTGCGGCGGGATACCTACTACGAGCAGTACTTC. Translating it yields CSVRRDTYYEQYF.

On this clonotype: Lacking the conserved final phenylalanine or tryptophan, this CDR3 likely reflects a read error. The V call is TRBV6-5, the J call TRBJ2-7, with a tentative D call TRBD1 (6 bases). Germline V lookup: CDR1 MNHEY, CDR2 SVGAGI. This CDR3 region has 14 residues. The CDR3 coding sequence is TGTGCCTGCAGAACCCAGGACAGCGCCTACGAGCAGTACTAC. It encodes CACRTQDSAYEQYY.

Turning to this clonotype: A read error may produce the germline difference seen at one junction end. The chain couples TRBV4-3 to TRBJ1-2; D ambiguous. From germline, CDR1 is LGHNA and CDR2 YSLEER. CDR3 length equals 13 residues. CDR3 coding DNA: TGCGCGAGCAGACCCGAGGTCAACTATGGCTACACCTTC. Translating gives CASRPEVNYGYTF.

The CDR3, as DNA: TGCTATGCTTTCCGGGATTCACTTGGAAATGAGCAGTTCTTC. Translated, it gives CYAFRDSLGNEQFF. The chain uses TRBV20-1 and TRBJ2-1; D possibly corresponds to TRBD2 (5 bases). Per germline, CDR1 DFQATT and CDR2 SNEGSKA (reference sequence). The CDR3 is made up of 14 amino acids.

As regards this clonotype: An end of the junction does not agree with germline; a read error may underlie this. The rearrangement joins TRBV24-1 to TRBJ2-3; maybe TRBD1 (5 bases). CDR1 is KGHDR, CDR2 SFDVKD, per germline. The CDR3 totals 13 residues. CDR3 DNA sequence: TGTGCCACCTGTGGGCAGGGTACAGCTACGCAGTATTTT. This sequence encodes CATCGQGTATQYF.

By proportion, this clonotype is medium-sized. This chain connects TRBV20-1 to TRBJ1-1, with 8 bases aligning to TRBD1. The CDR3 spans 14 residues. From germline, CDR1 is DFQATT and CDR2 SNEGSKA (reference sequence). V was clipped by 6 bases and J by 11 bases; unmatched bases: 17. The CDR3: CSASSGTGRRNAFF. DNA of the CDR3: TGCAGTGCCTCGTCCGGGACAGGTCGTAGGAATGCTTTCTTT.

Turning to this clonotype: Being one base from a much bigger clone, this may be a read error. The chain is built from TRBV5-6 and TRBJ2-7, with D unresolved. The CDR3 covers 14 residues. In germline, CDR1 is SGHDT, CDR2 YYEEEE. The CDR3 loop reads CTSSLIRSNYEQYF. The CDR3 DNA follows: TGTACCAGCAGCTTGATCAGGAGCAACTACGAGCAGTACTTC.

Details on this clonotype: Germline and junction disagree at one end, which may indicate a read error. The V and J genes are TRBV20-1 and TRBJ2-1, with D perhaps TRBD1 (6 bases). Germline values: CDR1 DFQATT, CDR2 SNEGSKA (reference sequence). This CDR3 is 16 amino acids long. CDR3: CSVRDNPGNRAIEQFF. The CDR3 region has the DNA TGCAGTGTTAGAGATAATCCTGGCAACAGGGCAATTGAGCAGTTCTTC.

Comment on this clonotype: The junction differs from germline at one of its ends, possibly a read error. This chain uses TRBV12-3 or TRBV12-4 with TRBJ2-3; D uncertain. This CDR3 contains 15 residues. CDR3 nucleotides: TGTGTCAGCAGTTTAGAGACGCTAAGCACAGATACGCTGTATTTT. Amino acids: CVSSLETLSTDTLYF.

This clonotype was seen repeatedly, ten times or more. This rearrangement joins TRBV12-3 or TRBV12-4 to TRBJ1-2; D uncertain. V was shortened by 5 bases and J by 2 bases, with 12 bases between the two germline ends. The CDR3 contains 14 residues. The CDR3 is CASSPTNKNYGYTF. Here the CDR3 DNA reads TGTGCCAGCAGTCCGACAAATAAGAACTATGGCTACACCTTC.

Points on this clonotype: One end of the junction does not line up with germline, which may come from a read error. V is TRBV6-6 and J is TRBJ2-5; no clear D. Looked up from germline, CDR1 is MNHNY and CDR2 is SVGAGI (reference sequence). This CDR3 is 14 amino acids long. In DNA, the CDR3 is TGTGCCAGCAGTTATCCAGGAAGGGCGGAGACTCAGAGCTTC. Translated, it gives CASSYPGRAETQSF.

The chain employs TRBV20-1 and TRBJ2-1, with D unresolved. The V end was cut by 8 bases, the J end by 10 bases, with 15 bases between. CDR1 and CDR2 from the germline V gene are DFQATT and SNEGSKA (reference sequence). The CDR3 is 11 amino acids. CDR3 residues: CSPPGAYEQFF. In DNA form, the CDR3 reads TGCAGTCCTCCCGGAGCTTACGAGCAGTTCTTC.

With respect to this clonotype: One end of the junction does not line up with germline, which may come from a read error. The J gene is TRBJ2-3, the V gene TRBV20-1; 14 bases are a match to TRBD2. CDR1 DFQATT and CDR2 SNEGSKA come from the germline V gene (reference sequence). The CDR3 is made up of 15 amino acids. DNA of the CDR3: TGCAATGCTTCCGGGACTAGCGGGAGCGCAGATACACAGTATTTT. It codes for CNASGTSGSADTQYF.

For this clonotype: The junction departs from germline at one end; a sequencing error may be responsible. The V and J genes are TRBV29-1 and TRBJ2-3; D is perhaps TRBD1 (6 bases). This CDR3 region has 14 residues. CDR1 SQVTM and CDR2 ANQGSEA come from the germline V gene. The CDR3 sequence is CSAWTELLTGTQYF. CDR3 nucleotide sequence: TGTAGTGCGTGGACAGAGCTTCTCACAGGTACGCAGTATTTT.

A word on this clonotype: A read error may produce the germline difference seen at one junction end. The V call is TRBV11-1, the J call TRBJ1-1; maybe TRBD1 (5 bases). The CDR3 spans 15 residues. Germline CDR1 SGHAT, CDR2 FQDESV (reference sequence). The CDR3 sequence: CASSSGDWSNTEALF. In DNA form, the CDR3 reads TGTGCCAGCAGCTCCGGGGACTGGTCGAACACTGAAGCTTTATTT.

With respect to this clonotype: Its ends do not fully match the called genes, so a read error is possible. The chain joins TRBV28 to TRBJ1-4; 8 bases are shared with TRBD1. This CDR3 contains 13 residues. Germline values: CDR1 MDHEN, CDR2 SYDVKM. For the CDR3, the DNA is TGTGCCAGAACAGGGGGAACTAATGAGAAACTGTTTTTT. Translation: CARTGGTNEKLFF.

In regard to this clonotype: The junction does not match germline at one end; this may be a read error. This sequence joins TRBV7-9 and TRBJ2-2, with D possibly TRBD2 on 6 matching bases. The CDR3 extends over 17 amino acids. The germline V gene has CDR1 SEHNR and CDR2 FQNEAQ (reference sequence). CDR3 nucleotide sequence: TGTGCCAGCAGCGAAGGGAGGTTAGCCTTCAACACCGGGGAGCTGGTTTTT. It codes for CASSEGRLAFNTGELVF.

About this clonotype itself: Germline and junction disagree at one end, which may indicate a read error. V is TRBV12-3 or TRBV12-4 and J is TRBJ2-2, with D tentatively TRBD1 or TRBD2 (5 bases each). CDR3 length: 14 amino acids. The CDR3 is CVSSPRGHTGELFF. CDR3 coding DNA: TGTGTCAGCAGCCCTAGGGGACACACCGGGGAGCTGTTTTTT.

On this clonotype: Mismatch with germline at one junction end may stem from a read error. V is TRBV29-1 and J is TRBJ2-1; 9 nucleotides agree with TRBD2. The germline V gene encodes CDR1 SQVTM and CDR2 ANQGSEA. The CDR3 runs to 14 residues. The CDR3 region has the DNA TGCAGCGCCGACGGGACTAGCAGGATGAATGATCAGTTCTTC. Translating gives CSADGTSRMNDQFF.

This clonotype has just one count. The CDR3 does not close with the conserved phenylalanine or tryptophan, likely indicating a read error. The gene calls are TRBV6-2 or TRBV6-3 and TRBJ2-5; D not resolved. The V and J ends lost 4 bases and 1 base respectively, with 4 bases between them. The CDR3 loop spans 12 amino acids. Germline V CDR1 and CDR2: MNHEY, SVGEGT. The CDR3 sequence: CASSLIQETQYS. The CDR3 coding sequence is TGTGCCAGCAGTTTAATCCAAGAGACCCAGTACTCC.